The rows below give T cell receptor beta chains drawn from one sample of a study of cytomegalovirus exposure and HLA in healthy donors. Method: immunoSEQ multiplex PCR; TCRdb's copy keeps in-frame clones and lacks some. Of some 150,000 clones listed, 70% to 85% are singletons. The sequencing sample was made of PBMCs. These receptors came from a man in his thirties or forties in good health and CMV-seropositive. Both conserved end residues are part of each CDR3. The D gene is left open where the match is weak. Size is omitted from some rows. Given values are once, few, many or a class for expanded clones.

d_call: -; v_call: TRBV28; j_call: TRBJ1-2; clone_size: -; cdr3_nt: TGTGCCAGTTCGGGCGGGAACTATGGCTACACCTTC; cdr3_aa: CASSGGNYGYTF
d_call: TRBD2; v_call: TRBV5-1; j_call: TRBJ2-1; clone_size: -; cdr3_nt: TGCGCCAGCAGCTTGCCTAGCGGCTCCTACAATGAGCAGTTCTTC; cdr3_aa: CASSLPSGSYNEQFF
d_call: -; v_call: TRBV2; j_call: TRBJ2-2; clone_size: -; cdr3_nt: TGTGCCAGCATGGGGGGTAGCGGAAGGTGGAACACCGGGGAGCTGTTTTTT; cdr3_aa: CASMGGSGRWNTGELFF
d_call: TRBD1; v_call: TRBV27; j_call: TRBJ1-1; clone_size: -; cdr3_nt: TGTGCCAGCAGTTCGTACAGGGGATGGACTGAAGCTTTCTTT; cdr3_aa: CASSSYRGWTEAFF
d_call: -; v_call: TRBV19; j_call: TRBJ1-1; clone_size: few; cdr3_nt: TGTGCCAGTAGTATCGGGAACACTGAAGCTTTCTTT; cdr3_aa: CASSIGNTEAFF
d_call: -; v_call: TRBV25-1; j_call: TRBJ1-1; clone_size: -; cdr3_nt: TGTGCCAGCAGCTTGACAGTAAACACTGAAGCTTTCTTT; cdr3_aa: CASSLTVNTEAFF
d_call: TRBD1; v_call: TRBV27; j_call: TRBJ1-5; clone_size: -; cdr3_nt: TGTGCCAGCAGTGACGGGACAGCCCATAGCAATCAGCCCCAGCATTTT; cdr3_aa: CASSDGTAHSNQPQHF
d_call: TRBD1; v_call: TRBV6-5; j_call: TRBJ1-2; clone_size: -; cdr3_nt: TGTGCCAGCAGTGACAGGGGGAAGAGGGGAGGCTACACCTTC; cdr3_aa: CASSDRGKRGGYTF
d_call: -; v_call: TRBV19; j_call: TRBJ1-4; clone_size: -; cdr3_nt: TGTGCCAGTAGTATCCTGGCAACAACTAATGAAAAACTGTTTTTT; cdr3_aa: CASSILATTNEKLFF
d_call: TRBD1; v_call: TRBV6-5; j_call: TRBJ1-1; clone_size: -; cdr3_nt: TGTGCCAGCAGTTATCCACCGGGACAGGGACACACTGAAGCTTTCTTT; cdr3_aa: CASSYPPGQGHTEAFF
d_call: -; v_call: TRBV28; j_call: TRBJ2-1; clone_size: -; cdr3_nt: TGTGCCAGTTCCGGGACACCGAGTTTAAATGAGCAGTTCTTC; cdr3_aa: CASSGTPSLNEQFF
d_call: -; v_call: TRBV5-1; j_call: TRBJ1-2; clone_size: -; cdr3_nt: TGCGCCAGCAGCTTGACCGACAGCAATACGGACTATGGCTACACCTTC; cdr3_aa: CASSLTDSNTDYGYTF
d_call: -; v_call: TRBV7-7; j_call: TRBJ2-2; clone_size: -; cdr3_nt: TGTGCCAGCAGCTTAACACATACCGGGGAGCTGTTTTTT; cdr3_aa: CASSLTHTGELFF
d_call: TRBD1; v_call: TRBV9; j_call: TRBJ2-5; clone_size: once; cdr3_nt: TGTGCCAGCAGCCCCTCCGACAGGGGGCTGCAAGAGACCCAGTACTTC; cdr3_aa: CASSPSDRGLQETQYF
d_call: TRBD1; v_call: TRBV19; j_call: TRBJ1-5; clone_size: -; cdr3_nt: TGTGCCACTTCAAGGGGACAGGGAGATCATAGCAATCAGCCCCAGCATTTT; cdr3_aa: CATSRGQGDHSNQPQHF
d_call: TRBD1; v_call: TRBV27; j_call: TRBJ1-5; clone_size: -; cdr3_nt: TGTGCCAGCAGTTTTACAGGGGGCTTGGAGCCCCAGCATTTT; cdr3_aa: CASSFTGGLEPQHF
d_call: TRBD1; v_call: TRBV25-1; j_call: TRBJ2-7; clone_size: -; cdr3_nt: TGTGCCAGCACCGAGTCCGGGACAGTCTACGAGCAGTACTTC; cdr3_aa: CASTESGTVYEQYF
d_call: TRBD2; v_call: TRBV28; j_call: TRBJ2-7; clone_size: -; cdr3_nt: TGTGCCAGCAGGGGACTAGAAGCTTTCAACTACGAGCAGTACTTC; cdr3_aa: CASRGLEAFNYEQYF
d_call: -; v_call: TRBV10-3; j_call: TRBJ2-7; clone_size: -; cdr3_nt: TGTACCATCAGTGAACAGGAACTCTCCTACGAGCAGTACTTC; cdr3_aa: CTISEQELSYEQYF
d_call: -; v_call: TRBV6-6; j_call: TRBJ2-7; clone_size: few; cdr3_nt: TGTGCCAGCAGCCTCCTCTACGAGCAGTACTTC; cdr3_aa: CASSLLYEQYF
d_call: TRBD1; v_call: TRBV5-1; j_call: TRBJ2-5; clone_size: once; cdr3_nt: TGCGCCAGCACCTACTTCTCGGACAGGGGGCTGGAGACCCAGTACTTC; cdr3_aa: CASTYFSDRGLETQYF
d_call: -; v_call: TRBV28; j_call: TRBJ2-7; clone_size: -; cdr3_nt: TGTGCCAGCAGTTTATTGTACAAATACGAGCAGTACTTC; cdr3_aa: CASSLLYKYEQYF